Below, 27 T cell receptor beta chains from the same sample are listed, as sequenced in a study of T cells expressing NK-cell markers. TCRdb reprocessed the 5' RACE reads, with one entry per CDR3 protein and no DNA. Its clone listing holds approximately 440,000 distinct CDR3 sequences. Sequencing was carried out using blood T cells: a sorted CD56 or NKG2C T cell subset, CD4+ or CD8+ T cells, or bulk PBMC T cells (not recorded which). The receptors shown here come from a woman in her 50s in good health.

The J gene is TRBJ2-7, the V gene TRBV11-3; with no DNA, the TCRdb D assignment of TRBD1 cannot be verified. This CDR3 region has 13 residues. CDR1 is SGHNT, CDR2 YENEEA, per germline. This CDR3 is CASSFYRANEQYF. The full variable domain, its missing parts supplied by reference TRBV11-3 and TRBJ2-7, is EAGVVQSPRYKIIEKKQPVAFWCNPISGHNTLYWYLQNLGQGPELLIRYENEEAVDDSQLPKDRFSAERLKGVDSTLKIQPAELGDSAVYLCASSFYRANEQYFGPGTRLTVT.

The chain links TRBV5-1 to TRBJ2-7; TCRdb names TRBD1, which stays unverified in the absence of DNA. CDR3 length: 15 amino acids. Looked up from germline, CDR1 is SGHRS and CDR2 is YFSETQ. The CDR3 here is CASSLAGGFGREQYF.

The V and J genes are TRBV6-5 and TRBJ2-7; TCRdb picks TRBD2, but there is no DNA to check that call. Germline V gene data show CDR1 as MNHEY and CDR2 as SVGAGI. The CDR3 is 11 residues long. The chain's CDR3 is CASRDSNEQYF.

CDR3 amino acids: CASTKRGTQYF. This chain joins TRBV12-3 or TRBV12-4 and TRBJ2-3; TCRdb reports TRBD1, a call that lacks DNA to check it against. This CDR3 has 11 amino acids.

The rearrangement links TRBV12-3 or TRBV12-4 to TRBJ1-1; TCRdb reports TRBD1, a call that lacks DNA to check it against. CDR3 size: 15 residues. CDR3: CASSPTQLPGTEAFF.

The chain's CDR3 is CAISARLAGVEQYF. J is TRBJ2-7 and V is TRBV10-3; TCRdb's D call of TRBD2 is untestable without DNA. The CDR3 has 14 amino acids. Per germline, CDR1 ENHRY and CDR2 SYGVKD.

The genes are TRBV2 and TRBJ2-7; TCRdb picks TRBD2, but there is no DNA to check that call. This CDR3 comprises 12 residues. Per germline, CDR1 SNHLY and CDR2 FYNNEI. The CDR3 is CASTLALGEQYF.

The chain has TRBV10-3 and TRBJ2-1; TCRdb proposes TRBD1, but this gene call is untestable without DNA. The CDR3 totals 14 residues. CDR1 and CDR2 from the germline V gene are ENHRY and SYGVKD. This CDR3 is CAISESGPGGEQFF.

The rearrangement uses TRBV29-1 and TRBJ1-1; the D call of TRBD1 rests on TCRdb alone, since no DNA is present to check it. The CDR3 extends over 12 amino acids. Germline CDR1 and CDR2: SQVTM and ANQGSEA. CDR3 sequence reads: CSVQGQGQRAFF.

V is TRBV5-1 and J is TRBJ2-1; with no DNA, the TCRdb D assignment of TRBD1 cannot be verified. Germline V lookup: CDR1 SGHRS, CDR2 YFSETQ. This CDR3 is built from 15 residues. This chain's CDR3 is CASSLADYTGNEQFF.

The genes are TRBV7-8 and TRBJ2-3; TCRdb's D call of TRBD2 is untestable without DNA. The CDR3 length is 13 residues. CDR1 SGHVS and CDR2 FQNEAQ come from the germline V gene. CDR3 residues: CASSSIPGLARYF.

This chain joins TRBV5-1 and TRBJ2-1; TCRdb outputs TRBD2, but without DNA this stays unchecked. This CDR3 region has 13 residues. Germline V gene data show CDR1 as SGHRS and CDR2 as YFSETQ. This chain's CDR3 is CASSSATSYEQFF.

The chain employs TRBV12-3 or TRBV12-4 and TRBJ2-3; TCRdb lists TRBD1, though no DNA is available to test this call. The CDR3 sequence is 13 residues long. CDR3 sequence: CASSPGVVVTQYF.

J is TRBJ2-2 and V is TRBV5-1; as DNA is missing, the TRBD1 call by TCRdb cannot be tested. CDR3 length equals 16 residues. Germline lookup yields CDR1 SGHRS and CDR2 YFSETQ. This chain's CDR3 is CASSLVPGANTGELFF.

The chain carries TRBV7-6 and TRBJ2-3; TCRdb names TRBD1, which stays unverified in the absence of DNA. Germline values: CDR1 SGHVS, CDR2 FNYEAQ. The CDR3 is 16 amino acids. The CDR3 loop is CASSLSGQGVTDTQYF.

This sequence joins TRBV4-1 and TRBJ2-1; as DNA is missing, the TRBD2 call by TCRdb cannot be tested. The CDR3 is 18 amino acids. Germline V lookup: CDR1 MGHRA, CDR2 YSYEKL. The CDR3 loop reads CASSQDRGTGTGHNEQFF.

This chain links TRBV20-1 with TRBJ1-2. Germline assignment: CDR1 DFQATT and CDR2 SNEGSKA (reference sequence). The CDR3 is 13 amino acids. The CDR3 protein is CSARDYRNYGYTF.

The genes are TRBV6-5 and TRBJ1-3. Germline-derived CDR1 and CDR2 are MNHEY and SVGAGI. The length of the CDR3 is 13 residues. The CDR3: CASVKAAPNTIYF.

The chain combines TRBV12-3 or TRBV12-4 with TRBJ1-5; TCRdb gives TRBD1 as the D gene, but with no DNA this cannot be confirmed. The CDR3 is made up of 14 amino acids. The CDR3: CASSRRQGPGPQHF.

This chain uses TRBV7-8 with TRBJ2-7. Per germline, CDR1 SGHVS and CDR2 FQNEAQ. The CDR3 length is 16 residues. The CDR3 reads CASSLAIPSFPYEQYF.

This rearrangement joins TRBV12-3 or TRBV12-4 to TRBJ2-2; the D call of TRBD2 rests on TCRdb alone, since no DNA is present to check it. The CDR3 is 14 amino acids. The CDR3 here is CASSLGLVNGELFF.

This chain uses TRBV20-1 with TRBJ2-5; TCRdb outputs TRBD2, but without DNA this stays unchecked. The CDR3 extends over 15 amino acids. CDR1 is DFQATT, CDR2 SNEGSKA, per germline (reference sequence). Here the CDR3 reads CSARSSGKAQETQYF.

The gene calls are TRBV6-2 or TRBV6-3 and TRBJ2-5; no DNA is available, so the TRBD1 call from TCRdb remains unchecked. Germline V gives CDR1 MNHEY, CDR2 SVGEGT. This CDR3 has 13 amino acids. CDR3 protein: CASRSPGKETQYF.

J is TRBJ2-7 and V is TRBV6-1; TCRdb names TRBD2, which stays unverified in the absence of DNA. CDR1 is MNHNS, CDR2 SASEGT, per germline. The CDR3 contains 17 residues. This CDR3 reads CASSELLAGGGNYEQYF.

This chain connects TRBV10-1 to TRBJ2-1; TCRdb's D call of TRBD2 is untestable without DNA. The CDR3 totals 15 residues. Per germline, CDR1 WNHNN and CDR2 SYGVQD (reference sequence). CDR3 in amino acids: CASSPGLAGEWEQFF.

The J gene is TRBJ2-1, the V gene TRBV5-1; TCRdb gives TRBD1 as the D gene, but with no DNA this cannot be confirmed. In germline, CDR1 is SGHRS, CDR2 YFSETQ. This CDR3 is built from 12 residues. This CDR3 is CASGHTGDEQFF.

CDR3 loop: CASSYYGKQFF. The chain employs TRBV6-5 and TRBJ2-1. The CDR3 has 11 amino acids. Germline V gene data show CDR1 as MNHEY and CDR2 as SVGAGI.